This T cell receptor (beta chain) was retrieved from a study of OX40 agonist ivuxolimab in advanced cancers. Some clones are missing from TCRdb's copy, which holds only in-frame ones; the method was immunoSEQ multiplex PCR. This table has about 130,000 clones, more than 85% appearing once. The study, taken as a whole, reports: Several nonresponders also turned out to have low normalized T-cell clonal expansion.

With 3 bases clipped from V and 0 bases from J, the junction kept 10 bases outside the gene matches. Germline loops: CDR1 KGHSH, CDR2 LQKENI. The CDR3 is made up of 17 amino acids. With autoimmune disease history or systemic immunosuppression, patients were excluded. In the case of this clone: Its antigen is still unknown.

The rearrangement links TRBV18 to TRBJ1-1, with 7 positions matching TRBD1. This sequence was found in an adult with an advanced solid tumor such as melanoma, head and neck, liver or kidney cancer. The source was CD4+ or CD8+ T cells sorted from blood, collected in a trial of the OX40 agonist ivuxolimab. The chain's CDR3 is CASSPGKTGAMNTEAFF. CDR3 in DNA: TGTGCCAGCTCACCGGGAAAAACAGGGGCAATGAACACTGAAGCTTTCTTT.